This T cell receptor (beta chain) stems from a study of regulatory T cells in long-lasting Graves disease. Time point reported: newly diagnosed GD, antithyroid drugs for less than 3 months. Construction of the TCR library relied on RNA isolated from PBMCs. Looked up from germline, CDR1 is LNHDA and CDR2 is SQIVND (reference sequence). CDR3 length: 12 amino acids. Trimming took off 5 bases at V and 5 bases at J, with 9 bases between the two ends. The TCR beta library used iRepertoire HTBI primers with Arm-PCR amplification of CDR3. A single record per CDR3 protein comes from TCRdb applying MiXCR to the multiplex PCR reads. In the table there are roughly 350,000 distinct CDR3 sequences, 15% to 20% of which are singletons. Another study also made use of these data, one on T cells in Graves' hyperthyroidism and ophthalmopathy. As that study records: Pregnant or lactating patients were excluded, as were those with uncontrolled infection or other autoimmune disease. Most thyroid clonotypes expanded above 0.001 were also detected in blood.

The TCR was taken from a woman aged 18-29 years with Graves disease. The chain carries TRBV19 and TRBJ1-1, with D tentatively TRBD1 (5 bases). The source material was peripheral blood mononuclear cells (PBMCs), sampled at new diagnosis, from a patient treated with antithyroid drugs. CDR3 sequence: CASSQGWTEAFF. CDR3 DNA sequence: TGTGCCAGTAGTCAGGGATGGACTGAAGCTTTCTTT.